The T cell receptor (beta chain) described here comes from a study of blood T cell repertoires in COVID-19. Study at large: Italy, Spain and the United States were the sources of the convalescent and acute COVID-19 samples. The analysed material was cDNA or gDNA that came from T cells, B-cell-depleted T cells, or PBMCs.

Authors' methods: The authors estimated nucleated cell counts from reference gene primer amplification. Profiled with immunoSEQ multiplex PCR; TCRdb holds only in-frame clones, not every one. Clone size and V and J calls were adopted from that table, with D and trimming inferred from the DNA. The data show about 35,000 clones, 87% seen once. Unmatched junction bases numbered 7, after V lost 4 bases and J lost 7 bases. CDR1 and CDR2 (germline): KGHDR, SFDVKD. CDR3 length: 14 amino acids. The chain recombines TRBV24-1 with TRBJ2-5, with 8 bases fitting TRBD1. This clonotype was sampled from a man aged 80 or over with active COVID-19. Sequenced material: peripheral blood. The CDR3 loop reads CATSDPGQGGTQYF. CDR3 sequence (DNA): TGTGCCACCAGTGACCCTGGACAGGGAGGGACCCAGTACTTC.